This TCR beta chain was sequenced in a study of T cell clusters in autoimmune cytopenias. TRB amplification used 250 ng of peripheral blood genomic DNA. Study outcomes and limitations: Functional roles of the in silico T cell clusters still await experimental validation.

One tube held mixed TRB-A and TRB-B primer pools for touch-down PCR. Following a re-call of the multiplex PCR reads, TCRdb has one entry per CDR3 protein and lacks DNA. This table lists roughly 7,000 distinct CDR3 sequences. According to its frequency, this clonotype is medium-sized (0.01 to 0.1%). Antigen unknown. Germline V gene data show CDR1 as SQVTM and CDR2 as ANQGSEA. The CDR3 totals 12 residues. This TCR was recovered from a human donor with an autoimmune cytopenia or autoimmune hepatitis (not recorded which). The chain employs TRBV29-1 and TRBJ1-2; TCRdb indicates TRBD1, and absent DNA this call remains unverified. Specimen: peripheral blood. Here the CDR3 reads CSVRQGSYGYTF.